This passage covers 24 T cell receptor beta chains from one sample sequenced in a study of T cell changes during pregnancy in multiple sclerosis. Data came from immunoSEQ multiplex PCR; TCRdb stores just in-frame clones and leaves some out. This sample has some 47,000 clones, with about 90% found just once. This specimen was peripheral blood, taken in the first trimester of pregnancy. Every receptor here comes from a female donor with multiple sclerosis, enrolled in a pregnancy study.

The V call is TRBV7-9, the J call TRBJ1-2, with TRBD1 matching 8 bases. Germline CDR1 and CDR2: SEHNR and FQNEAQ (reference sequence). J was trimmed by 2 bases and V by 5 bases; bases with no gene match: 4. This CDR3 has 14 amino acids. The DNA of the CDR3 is TGTGCCAGCAGCCACCGGACAGGGAACTATGGCTACACCTTC. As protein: CASSHRTGNYGYTF.

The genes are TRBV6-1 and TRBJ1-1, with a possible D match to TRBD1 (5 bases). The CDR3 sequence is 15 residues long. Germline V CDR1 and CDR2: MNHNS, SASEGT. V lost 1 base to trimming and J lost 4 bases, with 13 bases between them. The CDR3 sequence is CASSEEVTGGTEAFF. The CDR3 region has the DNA TGTGCCAGCAGTGAAGAGGTTACGGGGGGCACTGAAGCTTTCTTT.

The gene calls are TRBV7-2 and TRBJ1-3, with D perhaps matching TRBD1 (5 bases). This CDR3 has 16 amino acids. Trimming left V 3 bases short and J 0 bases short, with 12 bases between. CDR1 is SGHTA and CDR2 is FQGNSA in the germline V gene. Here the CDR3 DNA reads TGTGCCAGCAGCTTTACGGGGGTATACTCTGGAAACACCATATATTTT. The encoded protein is CASSFTGVYSGNTIYF.

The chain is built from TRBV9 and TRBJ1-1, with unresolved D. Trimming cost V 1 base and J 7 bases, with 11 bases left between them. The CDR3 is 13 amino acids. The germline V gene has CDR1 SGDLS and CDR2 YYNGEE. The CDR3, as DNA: TGTGCCAGCAGCGTATACGGGCGGGGTGAAGCTTTCTTT. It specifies CASSVYGRGEAFF.

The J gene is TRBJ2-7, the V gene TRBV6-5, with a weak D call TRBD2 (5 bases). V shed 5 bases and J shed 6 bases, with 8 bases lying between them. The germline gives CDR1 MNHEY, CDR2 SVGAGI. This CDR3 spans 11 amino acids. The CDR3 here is CASSLSGEQYF. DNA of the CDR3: TGTGCCAGCAGTCTGAGCGGCGAGCAGTACTTC.

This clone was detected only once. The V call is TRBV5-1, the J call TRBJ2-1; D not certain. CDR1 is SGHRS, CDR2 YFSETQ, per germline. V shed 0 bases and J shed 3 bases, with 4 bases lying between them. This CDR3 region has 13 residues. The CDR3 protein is CASSLGHYNEQFF. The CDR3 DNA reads TGCGCCAGCAGCTTGGGACACTACAATGAGCAGTTCTTC.

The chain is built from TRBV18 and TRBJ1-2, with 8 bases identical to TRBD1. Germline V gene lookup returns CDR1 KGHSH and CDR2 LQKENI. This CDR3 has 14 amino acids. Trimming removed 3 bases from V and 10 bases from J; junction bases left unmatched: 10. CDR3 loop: CASSPGTGRLSYTF. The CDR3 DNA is TGTGCCAGCTCACCCGGGACAGGCAGGCTATCCTACACCTTC.

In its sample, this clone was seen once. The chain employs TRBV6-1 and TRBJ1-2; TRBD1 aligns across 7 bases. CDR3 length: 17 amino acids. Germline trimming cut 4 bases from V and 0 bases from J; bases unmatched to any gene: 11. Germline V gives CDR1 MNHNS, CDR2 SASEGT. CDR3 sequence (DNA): TGTGCCAGCAGTGTTCTGTGGGGACAGCTTGCTAACTATGGCTACACCTTC. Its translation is CASSVLWGQLANYGYTF.

The CDR3, as DNA: TGTGCCAGCAGTGAAGCGTGGGAGTCTGGAAACACCATATATTTT. Encoded protein: CASSEAWESGNTIYF. The chain has TRBV6-1 and TRBJ1-3; no firm D call. Trimming removed 0 bases from V and 1 base from J, with 7 bases in between. Germline CDR1 reads MNHNS; CDR2 reads SASEGT. The CDR3 has 15 amino acids.

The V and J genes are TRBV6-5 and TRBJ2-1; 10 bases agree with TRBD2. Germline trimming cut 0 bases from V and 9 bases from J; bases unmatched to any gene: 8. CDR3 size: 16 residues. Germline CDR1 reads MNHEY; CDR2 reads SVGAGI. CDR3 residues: CASSYSAGGPFLEQFF. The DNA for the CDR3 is TGTGCCAGCAGTTACTCAGCGGGGGGGCCTTTTCTTGAGCAGTTCTTC.

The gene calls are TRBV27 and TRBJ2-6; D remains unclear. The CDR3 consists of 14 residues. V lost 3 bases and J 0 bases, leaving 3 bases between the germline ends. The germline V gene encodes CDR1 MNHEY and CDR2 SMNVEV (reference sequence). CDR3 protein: CASSFYSGANVLTF. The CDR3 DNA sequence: TGTGCCAGCAGTTTTTACTCTGGGGCCAACGTCCTGACTTTC.

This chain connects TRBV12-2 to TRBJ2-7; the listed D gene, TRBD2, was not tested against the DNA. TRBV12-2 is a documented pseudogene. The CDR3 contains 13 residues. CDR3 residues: CASRLVFRVQQYF. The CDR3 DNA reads TGTGCAAGTCGCTTAGTCTTCCGGGTTCAGCAGTACTTC.

The DNA of the CDR3 is TGCAGCGTGCTCCGTATCTCGGGCTCTGGAAACACCATATATTTT. Translating gives CSVLRISGSGNTIYF. The chain joins TRBV29-1 to TRBJ1-3; D remains ambiguous. The CDR3 has 15 residues. With 6 bases removed from V and 0 bases from J, the gap between germline ends came to 15 bases. CDR1 SQVTM and CDR2 ANQGSEA come from the germline V gene.

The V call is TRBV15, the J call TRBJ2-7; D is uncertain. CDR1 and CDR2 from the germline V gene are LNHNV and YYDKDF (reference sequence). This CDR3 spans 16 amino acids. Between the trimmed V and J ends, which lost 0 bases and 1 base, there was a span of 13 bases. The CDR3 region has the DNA TGTGCCACCAGCAGAGATAGCAGCATTCCTTCCTACGAGCAGTACTTC. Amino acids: CATSRDSSIPSYEQYF.

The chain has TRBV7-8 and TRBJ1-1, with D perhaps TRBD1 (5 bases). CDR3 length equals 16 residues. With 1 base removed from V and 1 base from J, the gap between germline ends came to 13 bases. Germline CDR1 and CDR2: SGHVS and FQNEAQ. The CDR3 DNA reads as TGTGCCAGCAGCTTAGGTAATGGCAGGGAGAACACTGAAGCTTTCTTT. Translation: CASSLGNGRENTEAFF.

Written as DNA, the CDR3 is TGTGCCAGCAGGGACAGGGGGCTGGTTGAAAAACTGTTTTTT. Translated: CASRDRGLVEKLFF. The chain recombines TRBV6-1 with TRBJ1-4; 11 nucleotides line up with TRBD1. The CDR3 has 14 amino acids. V lost 6 bases to trimming and J lost 7 bases; unmatched junction nucleotides: 4. The germline V gene has CDR1 MNHNS and CDR2 SASEGT.

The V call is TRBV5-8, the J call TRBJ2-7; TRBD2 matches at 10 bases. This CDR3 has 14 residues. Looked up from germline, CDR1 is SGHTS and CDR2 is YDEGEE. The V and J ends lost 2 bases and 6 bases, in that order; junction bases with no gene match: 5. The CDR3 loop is CASSFLAGVPEQYF. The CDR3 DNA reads TGTGCCAGCAGCTTCCTAGCGGGGGTCCCCGAGCAGTACTTC.

The CDR3 bases are TGCGCCAGCAGCGTCTACGGGGTAGGTGCCAATGAGCAGTTCTTC. Its protein product is CASSVYGVGANEQFF. The chain uses TRBV4-3 and TRBJ2-1, with D perhaps matching TRBD2 (5 bases). CDR3 size: 15 residues. Trimming took off 5 bases at V and 6 bases at J, with 17 bases between the two ends. Germline V lookup: CDR1 LGHNA, CDR2 YSLEER.

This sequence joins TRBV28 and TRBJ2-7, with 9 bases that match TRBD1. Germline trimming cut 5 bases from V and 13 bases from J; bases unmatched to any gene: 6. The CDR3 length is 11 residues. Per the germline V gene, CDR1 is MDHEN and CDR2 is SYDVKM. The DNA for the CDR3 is TGTGCCAGCAGTGTTTCGGGACAGGGCTACTTC. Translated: CASSVSGQGYF.

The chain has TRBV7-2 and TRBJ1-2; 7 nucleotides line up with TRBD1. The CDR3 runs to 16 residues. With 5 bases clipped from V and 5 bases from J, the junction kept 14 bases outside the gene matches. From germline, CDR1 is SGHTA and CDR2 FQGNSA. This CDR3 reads CASSTPGQAGTYGYTF. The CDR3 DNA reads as TGTGCCAGCAGCACTCCTGGACAGGCAGGGACATATGGCTACACCTTC.

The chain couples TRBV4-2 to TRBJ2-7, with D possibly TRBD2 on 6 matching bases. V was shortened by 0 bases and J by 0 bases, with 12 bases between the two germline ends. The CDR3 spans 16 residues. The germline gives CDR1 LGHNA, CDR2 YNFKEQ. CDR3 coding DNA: TGTGCCAGCAGCCAAGATTTCGGGGGTCCCTCCTACGAGCAGTACTTC. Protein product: CASSQDFGGPSYEQYF.

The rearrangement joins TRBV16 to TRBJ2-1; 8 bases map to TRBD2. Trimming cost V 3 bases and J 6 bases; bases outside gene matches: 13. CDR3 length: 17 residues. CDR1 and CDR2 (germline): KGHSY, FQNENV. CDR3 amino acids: CASSHWTSTTPANEQFF. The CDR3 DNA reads TGTGCCAGCAGCCATTGGACTAGCACCACCCCCGCCAATGAGCAGTTCTTC.

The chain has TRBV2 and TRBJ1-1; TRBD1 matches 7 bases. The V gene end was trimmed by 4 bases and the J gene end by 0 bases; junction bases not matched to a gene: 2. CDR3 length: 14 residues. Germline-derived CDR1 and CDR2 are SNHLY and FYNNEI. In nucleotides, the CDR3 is TGTGCCAGCAGTGTGCAGGGGGTGAACACTGAAGCTTTCTTT. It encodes CASSVQGVNTEAFF.

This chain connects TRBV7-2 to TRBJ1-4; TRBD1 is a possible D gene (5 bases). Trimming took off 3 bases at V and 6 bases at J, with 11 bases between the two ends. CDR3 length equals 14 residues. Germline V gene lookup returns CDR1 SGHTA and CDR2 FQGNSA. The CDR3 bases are TGTGCCAGCAGCTTCCAGGGAGGGGATGAAAAACTGTTTTTT. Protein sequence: CASSFQGGDEKLFF. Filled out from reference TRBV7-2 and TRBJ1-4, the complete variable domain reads GAGVSQSPSNKVTEKGKDVELRCDPISGHTALYWYRQSLGQGLEFLIYFQGNSAPDKSGLPSDRFSAERTGGSVSTLTIQRTQQEDSAVYLCASSFQGGDEKLFFGSGTQLSVL.